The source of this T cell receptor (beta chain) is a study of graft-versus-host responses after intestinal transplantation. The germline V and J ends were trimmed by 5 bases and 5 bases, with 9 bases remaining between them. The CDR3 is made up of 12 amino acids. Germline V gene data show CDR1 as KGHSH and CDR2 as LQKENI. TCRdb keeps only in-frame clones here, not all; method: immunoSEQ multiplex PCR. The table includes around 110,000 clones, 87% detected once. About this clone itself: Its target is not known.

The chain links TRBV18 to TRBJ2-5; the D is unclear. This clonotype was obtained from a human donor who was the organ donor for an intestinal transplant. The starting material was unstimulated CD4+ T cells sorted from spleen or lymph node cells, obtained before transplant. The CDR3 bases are TGTGCCAGCTCAACTTACTTGGAGACCCAGTACTTC. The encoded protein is CASSTYLETQYF.